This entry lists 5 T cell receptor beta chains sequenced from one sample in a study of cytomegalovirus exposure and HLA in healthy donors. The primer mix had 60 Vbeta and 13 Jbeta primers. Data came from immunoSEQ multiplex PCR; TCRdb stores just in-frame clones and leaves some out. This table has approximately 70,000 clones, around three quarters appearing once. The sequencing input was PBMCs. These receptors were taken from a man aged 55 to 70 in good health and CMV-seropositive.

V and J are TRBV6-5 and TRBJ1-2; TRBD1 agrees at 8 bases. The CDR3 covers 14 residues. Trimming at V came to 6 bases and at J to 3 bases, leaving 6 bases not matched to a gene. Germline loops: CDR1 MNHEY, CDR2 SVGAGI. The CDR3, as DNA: TGTGCCAGCAGGCCCGGACAGGGTGACTATGGCTACACCTTC. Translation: CASRPGQGDYGYTF.

This chain's CDR3 is CASSHRRPYEQYF. The CDR3 nucleotides are TGTGCCAGCTCCCACAGGCGACCCTACGAGCAGTACTTC. The rearrangement links TRBV27 to TRBJ2-7, with a tentative D call TRBD1 (5 bases). CDR3 length: 13 residues. Deletions cut 8 bases from V and 2 bases from J, with 13 bases between. CDR1 is MNHEY, CDR2 SMNVEV, per germline (reference sequence).

This chain's CDR3 is CASSQEWGLTAPDTQYF. Here the CDR3 DNA reads TGTGCCAGCAGCCAAGAGTGGGGGCTGACCGCCCCCGATACGCAGTATTTT. The V and J genes are TRBV14 and TRBJ2-3, with D tentatively TRBD1 (6 bases). The V gene lost 0 bases and the J gene lost 6 bases, with 19 bases spanning the gap. Germline lookup yields CDR1 SGHDN and CDR2 FVKESK. The CDR3 length is 17 residues.

This CDR3 reads CASSATGGNTIYF. The CDR3 DNA reads as TGTGCCAGCAGCGCAACAGGGGGAAACACCATATATTTT. This chain joins TRBV7-2 and TRBJ1-3, with a weak D call TRBD1 (6 bases). Trimming took 5 bases from V and 4 from J, leaving 9 bases between them. CDR1 and CDR2 (germline): SGHTA, FQGNSA. This CDR3 has 13 amino acids.

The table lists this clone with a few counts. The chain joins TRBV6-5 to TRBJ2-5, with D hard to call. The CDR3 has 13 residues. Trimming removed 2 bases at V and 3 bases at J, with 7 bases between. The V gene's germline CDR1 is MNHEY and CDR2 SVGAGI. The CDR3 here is CASSYEPEETQYF. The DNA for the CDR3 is TGTGCCAGCAGTTACGAACCAGAAGAGACCCAGTACTTC.